The next 26 T cell receptor beta chains were all read from a single sample in a study of blood T cells in healthy people across ages. Next came a second PCR, run for about 6 to 12 cycles, which used a sample-barcoded 5' primer along with a J-beta primer mix. TCRdb passed the 5' RACE reads through MiXCR, listing each CDR3 protein once. The sample comprises hundreds of thousands of distinct CDR3 sequences, about 56% of which are singletons, and around 25% rests with the top ten. The sample taken for sequencing was blood. These receptors all come from a man in his forties or fifties in good health.

In its sample, this clonotype was seen a few times. The rearrangement uses TRBV2 and TRBJ2-7; 10 bases are shared with TRBD1. With 8 bases clipped from V and 3 bases from J, the junction kept 4 bases outside the gene matches. Germline CDR1 reads SNHLY; CDR2 reads FYNNEI. This CDR3 spans 13 amino acids. The CDR3 DNA follows: TGTGCCAGCGGACAGGGGGGTTTCTACGAGCAGTACTTC. Protein sequence: CASGQGGFYEQYF.

This clonotype was observed once. This chain uses TRBV27 with TRBJ2-3; D may correspond to TRBD1 or TRBD2 (6 bases each). CDR3 length equals 19 residues. With 2 bases removed from V and 0 bases from J, the gap between germline ends came to 21 bases. Germline CDR1 reads MNHEY; CDR2 reads SMNVEV (reference sequence). The CDR3, as DNA: TGTGCCAGCAGTTTACCATGGGGGGCGCGACCTACTAGCACAGATACGCAGTATTTT. It translates to CASSLPWGARPTSTDTQYF.

This clonotype was counted a few times. The chain joins TRBV4-1 to TRBJ2-1; a possible D gene is TRBD2 (6 bases). CDR1 is MGHRA, CDR2 YSYEKL, per germline. This CDR3 is built from 16 residues. V was cut by 6 bases and J by 0 bases, with 15 bases left in between. CDR3 sequence: CASRDLSGNSYNEQFF. CDR3 in DNA: TGCGCCAGCAGGGACCTTAGCGGCAACTCCTACAATGAGCAGTTCTTC.

V and J are TRBV4-1 and TRBJ2-7; 10 bases align to TRBD2. Germline V gene sequence: CDR1 MGHRA, CDR2 YSYEKL. This CDR3 is 14 amino acids long. The trim removed 4 bases at V and 6 bases at J, leaving 6 bases unmatched. CDR3 amino acids: CASSPAGGPSEQYF. The CDR3 region has the DNA TGCGCCAGCAGCCCAGCGGGAGGGCCGAGCGAGCAGTACTTC.

The rearrangement joins TRBV29-1 to TRBJ2-3, with 8 bases fitting TRBD2. V was pared by 0 bases and J by 8 bases, with 7 bases of the junction left unmatched. Germline loops: CDR1 SQVTM, CDR2 ANQGSEA. The CDR3 runs to 14 residues. CDR3 DNA sequence: TGCAGCGTTGAAGAGGGACTAGTCCTCGGTACGCAGTATTTT. Its translation is CSVEEGLVLGTQYF.

The chain uses TRBV12-3 or TRBV12-4 and TRBJ2-5; 11 bases align to TRBD2. Trimming removed 8 bases from V and 2 bases from J; junction bases left unmatched: 4. This CDR3 has 14 residues. The CDR3: CASGLAGGQETQYF. CDR3 bases: TGTGCCAGCGGGTTAGCGGGGGGGCAAGAGACCCAGTACTTC.

The chain recombines TRBV5-4 with TRBJ2-2; 8 bases match TRBD1. This CDR3 has 16 residues. Trimming cost V 2 bases and J 5 bases; bases outside gene matches: 8. The germline V gene has CDR1 SGHNT and CDR2 YYREEE (reference sequence). CDR3 in amino acids: CASSFSDRGGTGELFF. CDR3 DNA sequence: TGTGCCAGCAGCTTTTCTGACAGGGGTGGAACCGGGGAGCTGTTTTTT.

This clonotype has only a few counts. The chain combines TRBV3-1 with TRBJ1-2; D not resolved. CDR3 length: 15 amino acids. The V gene lost 4 bases and the J gene lost 7 bases, with 19 bases spanning the gap. CDR1 is LGHDT, CDR2 YNNKEL, per germline (reference sequence). In nucleotides, the CDR3 is TGTGCCAGCAGCCGCGGGATCGAGGCTACGGGTGGCTACACCTTC. It translates to CASSRGIEATGGYTF.

This chain uses TRBV2 with TRBJ2-2, with D tentatively TRBD1 (6 bases). Trimming removed 6 bases at V and 0 bases at J, with 11 bases between. The CDR3 totals 15 residues. CDR1 is SNHLY, CDR2 FYNNEI, per germline. CDR3 nucleotides: TGTGCCAGCAGGGCCGGGACAACGAACACCGGGGAGCTGTTTTTT. Translation: CASRAGTTNTGELFF.

This clonotype was detected only a few times. CDR3 protein: CATLKTGSGYTF. In DNA form, the CDR3 reads TGTGCCACCCTAAAGACAGGGAGTGGCTACACCTTC. The V and J genes are TRBV28 and TRBJ1-2; 7 bases map to TRBD1. The V segment lost 10 bases and the J segment 7 bases; nucleotides outside the gene matches: 9. This CDR3 contains 12 residues. CDR1 is MDHEN, CDR2 SYDVKM, per germline.

The chain joins TRBV7-9 to TRBJ2-1, with D possibly matching TRBD2 (6 bases). Trimming shortened V by 0 bases and J by 2 bases, and 11 bases separated the two germline ends. CDR1 and CDR2 from the germline V gene are SEHNR and FQNEAQ (reference sequence). This CDR3 spans 16 amino acids. The CDR3 coding sequence is TGTGCCAGCAGCTTAGCACTAGCCGCGACCTACAATGAGCAGTTCTTC. Protein product: CASSLALAATYNEQFF.

V gene TRBV2 combines with J gene TRBJ2-7; no definite D call. With 4 bases removed from V and 3 bases from J, the gap between germline ends came to 7 bases. This CDR3 region has 12 residues. Germline CDR1 reads SNHLY; CDR2 reads FYNNEI. CDR3 protein: CASSVSDYEQYF. CDR3 coding DNA: TGTGCCAGCAGTGTGTCAGACTACGAGCAGTACTTC. Together with reference TRBV2 and TRBJ2-7, the CDR3 gives the full variable domain: EPEVTQTPSHQVTQMGQEVILRCVPISNHLYFYWYRQILGQKVEFLVSFYNNEISEKSEIFDDQFSVERPDGSNFTLKIRSTKLEDSAMYFCASSVSDYEQYFGPGTRLTVT.

The rearrangement links TRBV27 to TRBJ1-2; D not certain. This CDR3 has 18 residues. Germline lookup yields CDR1 MNHEY and CDR2 SMNVEV (reference sequence). The V end was cut by 0 bases, the J end by 0 bases, with 17 bases between. The CDR3 region is CASSLSRVTDRANYGYTF. CDR3 in DNA: TGTGCCAGCAGTTTATCGAGGGTGACGGATCGAGCTAACTATGGCTACACCTTC.

The genes are TRBV7-3 and TRBJ2-2, with D maybe TRBD1 (5 bases). Trimming cost V 1 base and J 2 bases, with 17 bases left between them. Germline lookup yields CDR1 SGHTA and CDR2 FQGTGA. CDR3 length: 18 amino acids. CDR3 sequence reads: CASSLNVRQTPNTGELFF. The CDR3 nucleotides read TGTGCCAGCAGCTTAAATGTTCGACAGACCCCAAACACCGGGGAGCTGTTTTTT.

This chain connects TRBV9 to TRBJ2-6, with a weak D call TRBD1 (6 bases). The CDR3 runs 17 residues. V lost 1 base and J 0 bases, leaving 11 bases between the germline ends. Germline CDR1 reads SGDLS; CDR2 reads YYNGEE. The CDR3, as DNA: TGTGCCAGCAGCGTATCGGGACAAAGCTCTGGGGCCAACGTCCTGACTTTC. Amino acids: CASSVSGQSSGANVLTF.

The chain is built from TRBV20-1 and TRBJ2-3, with D maybe TRBD2 (5 bases). The CDR3 extends over 13 amino acids. Germline loops: CDR1 DFQATT, CDR2 SNEGSKA (reference sequence). The V and J ends lost 6 bases and 1 base respectively, with 11 bases between them. CDR3 bases: TGCAGTGCCCCCGGGGTGGGCACAGATACGCAGTATTTT. As protein: CSAPGVGTDTQYF.

The genes are TRBV27 and TRBJ2-3, with D unclear. The CDR3 runs to 14 residues. The V end lost 9 bases, the J end lost 6 bases, and 19 bases lay between the germline ends. Germline V lookup: CDR1 MNHEY, CDR2 SMNVEV (reference sequence). In DNA, the CDR3 is TGTGCCAGTAGGACCGCTGGAACTGGTGATACGCAGTATTTT. Its protein is CASRTAGTGDTQYF.

The rearrangement joins TRBV6-2 or TRBV6-3 to TRBJ2-2; D might be TRBD1 or TRBD2, each matching 5 bases. The germline CDR1 and CDR2 sequences are MNHEY and SVGEGT. Trimming removed 4 bases at V and 6 bases at J, with 18 bases between. CDR3 length: 16 amino acids. CDR3 sequence: CASSSFLAGRPGELFF. CDR3 sequence (DNA): TGTGCCAGCAGTTCGTTTTTGGCAGGGAGACCCGGGGAGCTGTTTTTT.

The chain employs TRBV4-1 and TRBJ2-7; 13 positions agree with TRBD2. The germline CDR1 and CDR2 sequences are MGHRA and YSYEKL. J was trimmed by 2 bases and V by 1 base; bases with no gene match: 11. This CDR3 has 19 residues. The CDR3 coding sequence is TGCGCCAGCAGCCAAGGTGGAGGACTAGCGGGAGTCTCCCCCTACGAGCAGTACTTC. Amino acids: CASSQGGGLAGVSPYEQYF.

This sequence joins TRBV20-1 and TRBJ2-7; no definite D call. Germline V gene data show CDR1 as DFQATT and CDR2 as SNEGSKA (reference sequence). This CDR3 has 13 residues. V lost 3 bases and J 3 bases, leaving 12 bases between the germline ends. The CDR3 region is CSARQPNSYEQYF. CDR3 in DNA: TGCAGTGCTAGGCAACCGAACAGCTACGAGCAGTACTTC.

The chain employs TRBV7-2 and TRBJ2-5; 8 nucleotides line up with TRBD1. The J call may be faulty, since TRBJ2-1 better matches the DNA end. The germline V gene encodes CDR1 SGHTA and CDR2 FQGNSA. The CDR3 sequence is 16 residues long. CDR3 protein: CASSLGGTGSQETQFF. Here the CDR3 DNA reads TGTGCCAGCAGCTTAGGGGGGACAGGATCCCAAGAGACCCAGTTCTTC.

This chain uses TRBV5-4 with TRBJ2-4; D unclear. The germline V and J ends were trimmed by 4 bases and 0 bases, with 11 bases remaining between them. The CDR3 is 15 amino acids. Germline CDR1 is SGHNT and CDR2 is YYREEE (reference sequence). The chain's CDR3 is CASSHDSLAKNIQYF. The CDR3 bases are TGTGCCAGCAGCCACGACTCCCTAGCCAAAAACATTCAGTACTTC.

This rearrangement joins TRBV10-3 to TRBJ2-7; 9 positions match TRBD1. The CDR3 covers 14 residues. Germline CDR1 ENHRY, CDR2 SYGVKD. The ends lost 8 bases at V and 3 bases at J; junction bases unmatched: 8. The CDR3 reads CAIGRTGDIYEQYF. CDR3 DNA sequence: TGTGCCATCGGACGGACAGGGGATATCTACGAGCAGTACTTC.

This clonotype was detected once. The genes are TRBV2 and TRBJ1-1; D is possibly TRBD1 (6 bases). This CDR3 spans 17 amino acids. Germline values: CDR1 SNHLY, CDR2 FYNNEI. V lost 4 bases and J lost 0, with 18 bases in between. CDR3 bases: TGTGCCAGCAGTGGGTGGGGGGCCGGTCTAGTGAACACTGAAGCTTTCTTT. Translating gives CASSGWGAGLVNTEAFF.

The gene calls are TRBV12-3 or TRBV12-4 and TRBJ2-5; the D gene is possibly TRBD2 (6 bases). V shed 6 bases and J shed 11 bases, with 25 bases lying between them. CDR3 length equals 15 residues. CDR3 loop: CASSLGGTPYNEQYF. CDR3 coding DNA: TGTGCCAGCAGCCTGGGGGGAACCCCCTACAATGAGCAGTACTTC.

This clonotype was recorded at least ten times. CDR3 bases: TGTGCCAGCAGTTTAGGCGGGGAGAAGCAGTACTTC. This sequence encodes CASSLGGEKQYF. V is TRBV12-3 or TRBV12-4 and J is TRBJ2-7; perhaps TRBD2 as D (6 bases). The V end lost 1 base, the J end lost 8 bases, and 9 bases lay between the germline ends. The CDR3 length is 12 residues.